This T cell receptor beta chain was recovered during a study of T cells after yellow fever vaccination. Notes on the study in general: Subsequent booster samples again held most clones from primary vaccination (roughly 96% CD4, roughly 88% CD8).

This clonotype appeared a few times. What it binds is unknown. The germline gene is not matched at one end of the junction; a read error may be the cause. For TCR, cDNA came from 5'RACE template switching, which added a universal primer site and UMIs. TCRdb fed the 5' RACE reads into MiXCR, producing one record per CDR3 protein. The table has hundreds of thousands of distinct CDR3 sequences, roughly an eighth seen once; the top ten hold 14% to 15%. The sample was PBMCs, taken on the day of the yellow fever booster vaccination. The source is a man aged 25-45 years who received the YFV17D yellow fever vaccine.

The CDR3 loop reads CASSQGQGSNEQYF. The CDR3 DNA follows: TGCGCCAGCAGCCAGGGACAGGGCTCCAACGAGCAGTACTTC. The chain links TRBV5-1 to TRBJ2-7, with TRBD1 identical over 9 bases. This CDR3 is 14 amino acids long. Germline CDR1 reads SGHRS; CDR2 reads YFSETQ.